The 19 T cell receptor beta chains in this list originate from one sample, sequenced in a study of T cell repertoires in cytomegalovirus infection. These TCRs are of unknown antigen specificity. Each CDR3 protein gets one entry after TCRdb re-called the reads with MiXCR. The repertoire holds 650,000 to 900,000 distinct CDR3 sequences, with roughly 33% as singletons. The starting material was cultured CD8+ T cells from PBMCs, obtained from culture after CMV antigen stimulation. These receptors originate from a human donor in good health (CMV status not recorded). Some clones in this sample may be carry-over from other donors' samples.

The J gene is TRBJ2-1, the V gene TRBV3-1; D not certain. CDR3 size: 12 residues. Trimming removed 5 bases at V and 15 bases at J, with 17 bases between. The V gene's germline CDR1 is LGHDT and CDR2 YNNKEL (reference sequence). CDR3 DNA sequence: TGTGCCAGCAGCGGTGGTGGGGTGGATTCGTTCTTC. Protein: CASSGGGVDSFF.

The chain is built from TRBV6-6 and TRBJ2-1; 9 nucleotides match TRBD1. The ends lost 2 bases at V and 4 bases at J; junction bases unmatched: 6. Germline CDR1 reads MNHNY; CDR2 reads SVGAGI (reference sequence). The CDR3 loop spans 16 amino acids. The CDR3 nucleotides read TGTGCCAGCAGTTACGTACAGGGGGCCTCTTACAATGAGCAGTTCTTC. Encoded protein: CASSYVQGASYNEQFF.

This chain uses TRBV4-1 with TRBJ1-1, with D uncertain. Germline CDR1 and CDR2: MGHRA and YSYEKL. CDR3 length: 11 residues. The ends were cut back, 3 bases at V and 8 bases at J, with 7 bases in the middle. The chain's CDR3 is CASSHIREAFF. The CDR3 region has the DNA TGCGCCAGCAGCCATATTAGGGAAGCTTTCTTT.

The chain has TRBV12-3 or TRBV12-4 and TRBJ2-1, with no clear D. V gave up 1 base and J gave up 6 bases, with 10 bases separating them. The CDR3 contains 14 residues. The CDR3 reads CASSLEQMGNEQFF. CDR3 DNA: TGTGCCAGCAGTTTAGAACAGATGGGCAATGAGCAGTTCTTC.

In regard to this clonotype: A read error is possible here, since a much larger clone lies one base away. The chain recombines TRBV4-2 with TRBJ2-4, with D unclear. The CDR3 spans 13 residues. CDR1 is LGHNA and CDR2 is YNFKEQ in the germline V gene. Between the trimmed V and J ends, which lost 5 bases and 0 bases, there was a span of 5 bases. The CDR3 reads CASSDLAKNIQYF. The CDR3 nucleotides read TGTGCCAGCAGCGACCTAGCCAAAAACATTCAGTACTTC.

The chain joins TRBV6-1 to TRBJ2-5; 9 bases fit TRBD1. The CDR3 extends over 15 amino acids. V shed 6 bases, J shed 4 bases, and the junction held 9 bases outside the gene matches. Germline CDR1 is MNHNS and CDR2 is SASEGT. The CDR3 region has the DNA TGTGCCAGCAGCACCTACAGGGGGCTTCGAGAGACCCAGTACTTC. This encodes CASSTYRGLRETQYF.

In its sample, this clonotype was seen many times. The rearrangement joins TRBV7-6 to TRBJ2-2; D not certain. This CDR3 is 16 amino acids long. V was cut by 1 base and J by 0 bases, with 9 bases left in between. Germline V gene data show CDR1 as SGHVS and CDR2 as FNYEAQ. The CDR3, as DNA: TGTGCCAGCAGCTTAGTCGTGGGGACGAACACCGGGGAGCTGTTTTTT. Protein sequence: CASSLVVGTNTGELFF.

This chain's CDR3 is CASRFPRQGADYGYTF. The CDR3 coding sequence is TGCGCCAGCAGGTTCCCTCGACAGGGGGCGGACTATGGCTACACCTTC. The J gene is TRBJ1-2, the V gene TRBV4-1; TRBD1 matches 10 bases. CDR3 length: 16 residues. Germline V gene lookup returns CDR1 MGHRA and CDR2 YSYEKL. J gave up 3 bases and V 6 bases, and 10 bases lay outside the gene matches.

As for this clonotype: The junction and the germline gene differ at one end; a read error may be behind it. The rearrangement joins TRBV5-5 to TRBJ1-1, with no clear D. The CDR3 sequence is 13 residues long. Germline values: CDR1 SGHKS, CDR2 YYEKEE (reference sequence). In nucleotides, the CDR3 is TGTGCCAGCAGCTTGGTTCCGAACACTGAAGCTTGCTTT. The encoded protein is CASSLVPNTEACF. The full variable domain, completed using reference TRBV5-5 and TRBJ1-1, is DAGVTQSPTHLIKTRGQQVTLRCSPISGHKSVSWYQQVLGQGPQFIFQYYEKEERGRGNFPDRFSARQFPNYSSELNVNALLLGDSALYLCASSLVPNTEACFGQGTRLTVV.

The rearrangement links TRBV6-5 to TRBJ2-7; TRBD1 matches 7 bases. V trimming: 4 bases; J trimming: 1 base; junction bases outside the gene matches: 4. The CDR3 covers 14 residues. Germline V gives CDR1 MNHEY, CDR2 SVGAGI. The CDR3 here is CASSWFRGSYEQYV. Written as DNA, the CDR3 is TGTGCCAGCAGTTGGTTCAGGGGGTCCTACGAGCAGTACGTC.

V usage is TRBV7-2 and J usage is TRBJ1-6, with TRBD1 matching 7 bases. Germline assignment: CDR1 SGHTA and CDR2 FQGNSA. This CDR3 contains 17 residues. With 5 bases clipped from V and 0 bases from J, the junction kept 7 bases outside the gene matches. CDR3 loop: CASSHGTVSSYNSPLHF. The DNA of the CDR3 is TGTGCCAGCAGCCACGGGACAGTGAGCTCCTATAATTCACCCCTCCACTTT. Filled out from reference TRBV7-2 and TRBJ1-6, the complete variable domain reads GAGVSQSPSNKVTEKGKDVELRCDPISGHTALYWYRQSLGQGLEFLIYFQGNSAPDKSGLPSDRFSAERTGGSVSTLTIQRTQQEDSAVYLCASSHGTVSSYNSPLHFGNGTRLTVT.

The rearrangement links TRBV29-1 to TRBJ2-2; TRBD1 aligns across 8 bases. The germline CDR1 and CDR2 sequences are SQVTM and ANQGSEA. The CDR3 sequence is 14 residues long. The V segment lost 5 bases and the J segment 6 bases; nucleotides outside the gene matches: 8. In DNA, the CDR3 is TGCAGCGTTTTCCCCGGGACAGGCGCCGGGGAGCTGTTTTTT. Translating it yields CSVFPGTGAGELFF.

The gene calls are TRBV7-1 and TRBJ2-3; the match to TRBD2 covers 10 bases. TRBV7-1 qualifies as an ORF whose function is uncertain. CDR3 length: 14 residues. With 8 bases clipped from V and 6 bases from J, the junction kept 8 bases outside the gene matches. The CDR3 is CASHTSGMPDTQYF. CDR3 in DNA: TGTGCCAGCCACACTAGCGGGATGCCGGATACGCAGTATTTT.

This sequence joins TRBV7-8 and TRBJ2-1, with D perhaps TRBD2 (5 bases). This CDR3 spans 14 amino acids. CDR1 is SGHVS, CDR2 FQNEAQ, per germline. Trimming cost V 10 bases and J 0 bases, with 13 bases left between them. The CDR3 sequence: CANTSGISYNEQFF. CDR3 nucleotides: TGTGCCAACACATCGGGGATCTCCTACAATGAGCAGTTCTTC.

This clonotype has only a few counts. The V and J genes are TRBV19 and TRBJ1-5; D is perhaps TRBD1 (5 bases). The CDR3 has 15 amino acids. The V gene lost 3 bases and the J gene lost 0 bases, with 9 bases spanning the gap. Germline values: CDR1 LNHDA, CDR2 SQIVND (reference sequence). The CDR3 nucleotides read TGTGCCAGTAGTATTGCGGGGGATAGCAATCAGCCCCAGCATTTT. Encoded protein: CASSIAGDSNQPQHF.

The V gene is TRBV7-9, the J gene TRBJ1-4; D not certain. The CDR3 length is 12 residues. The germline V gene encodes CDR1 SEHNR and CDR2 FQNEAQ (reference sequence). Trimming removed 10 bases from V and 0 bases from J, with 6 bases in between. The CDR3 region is CATQATNEKLFF. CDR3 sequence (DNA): TGTGCCACCCAAGCAACTAATGAAAAACTGTTTTTT. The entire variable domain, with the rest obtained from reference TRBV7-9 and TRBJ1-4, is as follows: DTGVSQNPRHKITKRGQNVTFRCDPISEHNRLYWYRQTLGQGPEFLTYFQNEAQLEKSRLLSDRFSAERPKGSFSTLEIQRTEQGDSAMYLCATQATNEKLFFGSGTQLSVL.

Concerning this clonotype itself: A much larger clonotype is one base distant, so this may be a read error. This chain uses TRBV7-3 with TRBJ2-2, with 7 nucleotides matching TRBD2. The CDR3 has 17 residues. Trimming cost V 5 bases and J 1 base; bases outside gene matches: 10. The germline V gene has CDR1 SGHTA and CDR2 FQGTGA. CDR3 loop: CASSLSRLAGNTGELFF. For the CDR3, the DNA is TGTGCCAGCAGCCTCAGCAGACTAGCAGGGAACACCGGGGAGCTGTTTTTT.

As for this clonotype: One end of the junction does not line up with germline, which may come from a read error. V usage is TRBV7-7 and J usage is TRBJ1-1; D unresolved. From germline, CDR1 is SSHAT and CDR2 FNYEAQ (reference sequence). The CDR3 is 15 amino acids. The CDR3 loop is CASSLVWFMNTEAFF. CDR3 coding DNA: TGTGCTAGCAGCTTAGTATGGTTCATGAACACTGAAGCTTTCTTT.

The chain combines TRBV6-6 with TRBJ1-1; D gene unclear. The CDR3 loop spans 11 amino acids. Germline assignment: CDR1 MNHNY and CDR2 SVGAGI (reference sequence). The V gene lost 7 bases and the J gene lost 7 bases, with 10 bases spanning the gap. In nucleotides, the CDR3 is TGTGCCAGCATGAACGGACTTGAAGCTTTCTTT. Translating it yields CASMNGLEAFF.